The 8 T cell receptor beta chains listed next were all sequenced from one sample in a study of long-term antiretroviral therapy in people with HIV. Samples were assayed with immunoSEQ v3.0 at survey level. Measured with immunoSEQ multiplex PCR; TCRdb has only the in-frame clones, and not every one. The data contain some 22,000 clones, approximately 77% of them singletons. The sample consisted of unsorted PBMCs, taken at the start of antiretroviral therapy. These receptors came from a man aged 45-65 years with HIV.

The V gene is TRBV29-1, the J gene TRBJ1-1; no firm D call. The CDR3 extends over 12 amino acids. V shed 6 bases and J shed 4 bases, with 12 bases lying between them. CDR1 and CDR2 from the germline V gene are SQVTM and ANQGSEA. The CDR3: CSVTLSGTEAFF. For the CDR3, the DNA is TGCAGCGTCACGCTTTCAGGCACTGAAGCTTTCTTT.

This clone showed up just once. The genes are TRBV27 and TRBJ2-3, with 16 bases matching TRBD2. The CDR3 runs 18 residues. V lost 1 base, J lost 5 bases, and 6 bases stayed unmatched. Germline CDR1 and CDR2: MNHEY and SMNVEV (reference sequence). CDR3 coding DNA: TGTGCCAGCAGTTTATTGGGACTAGCGGGAGGGCCCGAAGATACGCAGTATTTT. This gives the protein CASSLLGLAGGPEDTQYF.

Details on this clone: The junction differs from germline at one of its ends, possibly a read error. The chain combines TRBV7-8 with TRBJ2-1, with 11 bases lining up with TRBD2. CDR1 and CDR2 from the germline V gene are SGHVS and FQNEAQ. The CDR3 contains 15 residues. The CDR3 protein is CASSIGTSGLQWGVF. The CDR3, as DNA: TGTGCCAGCAGTATAGGGACTAGCGGCCTACAATGGGGGGTCTTC.

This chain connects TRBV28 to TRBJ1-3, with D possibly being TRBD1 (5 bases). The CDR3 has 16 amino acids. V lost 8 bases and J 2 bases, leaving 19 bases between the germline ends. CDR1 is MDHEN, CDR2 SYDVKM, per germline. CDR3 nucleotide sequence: TGTGCCAGCCGAGTGAATATTGACAGCCCTGGAAACACCATATATTTT. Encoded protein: CASRVNIDSPGNTIYF.

The CDR3 loop reads CASSIAQSSHEQFF. In DNA form, the CDR3 reads TGTGCCAGCTCAATTGCCCAGTCCTCCCATGAGCAGTTCTTC. The chain recombines TRBV18 with TRBJ2-1; D uncertain. The CDR3 runs 14 residues. Trimming removed 5 bases from V and 8 bases from J, with 16 bases in between. Per the germline V gene, CDR1 is KGHSH and CDR2 is LQKENI.

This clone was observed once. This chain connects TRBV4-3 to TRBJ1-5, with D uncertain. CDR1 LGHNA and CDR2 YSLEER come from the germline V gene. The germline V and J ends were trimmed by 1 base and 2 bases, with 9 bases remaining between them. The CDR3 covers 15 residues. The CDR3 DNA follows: TGCGCCAGCAGCCAAGGATGGAAGCGCAATCAGCCCCAGCATTTT. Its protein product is CASSQGWKRNQPQHF.

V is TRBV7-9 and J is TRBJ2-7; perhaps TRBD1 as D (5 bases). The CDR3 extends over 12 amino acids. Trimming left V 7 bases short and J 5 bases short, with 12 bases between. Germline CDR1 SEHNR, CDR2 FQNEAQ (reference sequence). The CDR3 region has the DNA TGTGCCAGCACGAGAGACAGACACGAGCAGTACTTC. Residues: CASTRDRHEQYF.

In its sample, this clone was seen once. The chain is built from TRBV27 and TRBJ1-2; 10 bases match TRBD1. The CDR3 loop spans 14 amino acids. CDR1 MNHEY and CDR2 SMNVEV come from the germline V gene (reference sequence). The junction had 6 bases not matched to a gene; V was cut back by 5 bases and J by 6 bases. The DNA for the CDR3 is TGTGCCAGCAGTCCATGGACAGGGGGTCATGGCTACACCTTC. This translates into CASSPWTGGHGYTF.